A selection of T cell receptor beta chains follows, all from one sample in a study of T-cell reconstitution after alpha-beta-depleted transplantation in children. TCRdb reprocessed the PCR reads with MiXCR, giving one entry per CDR3 protein. The profile shows about 360,000 distinct CDR3 sequences, roughly 15% of them singletons. The sequenced sample was PBMCs, obtained from the stem cell graft. The receptors derive from a human donor who donated a stem cell graft to a child with Fanconi anemia. Each CDR3 is given with its conserved first and last residue.

V: TRBV7-2
CDR3: CASNNGGRQYNEQFF

V: TRBV4-1
CDR3: CASSLPTSGGYNEQFF

V: TRBV6-6
CDR3: CASSGLITDTQYF

V: TRBV29-1
CDR3: CSVDTGYTGELFF

V: TRBV11-2
CDR3: CASSVALGRDRDYEQYF

V: TRBV5-1
CDR3: CASSSNVGNEQFF

V: TRBV20-1
CDR3: CSASSGGNEQFF

V: TRBV9
CDR3: CASSDGPGGDTQYF

V: TRBV3-1
CDR3: CASSQTGGGHPYNEQFF

V: TRBV20-1
CDR3: CSAIHRDRGYVEQFF

V: TRBV6-2/TRBV6-3
CDR3: CASSYPPTGTTEAFF

V: TRBV12-3/TRBV12-4
CDR3: CASSELSYNEQFF

V: TRBV27
CDR3: CASSYESSFTEAFF

V: TRBV6-2/TRBV6-3
CDR3: CASSKSRGLGTEAFF

V: TRBV18
CDR3: CASSPTGNYEQFF

V: TRBV4-2
CDR3: CASSQGGGGGDTQYF

V: TRBV12-3/TRBV12-4
CDR3: CASSFTPSDRANTEAFF

V: TRBV5-5
CDR3: CASSVARDSYEQYF

V: TRBV4-3
CDR3: CASSQGAGTWANVLTF

V: TRBV12-3/TRBV12-4
CDR3: CASSLAGGNEQFF

V: TRBV4-3
CDR3: CASSRSRTGREQFF

V: TRBV12-3/TRBV12-4
CDR3: CANKRQGATEAFF

V: TRBV27
CDR3: CASGWTENEQFF

V: TRBV7-6
CDR3: CASSNRDSTEAFF

V: TRBV29-1
CDR3: CSVARQNSYNEQFF

V: TRBV6-1
CDR3: CASSLDKYQETQYF

V: TRBV5-5
CDR3: CASSNPDPRKTQYF

V: TRBV20-1
CDR3: CSAGQRAGGYNEQFF

V: TRBV12-3/TRBV12-4
CDR3: CASSPKTGTSNNEQFF

V: TRBV15
CDR3: CATSRGGGHEQFF

V: TRBV5-1
CDR3: CASSLNRGGEQFF

V: TRBV4-3
CDR3: CASSHWGQGNTEAFF

V: TRBV5-1
CDR3: CASSMGQGALNEQFF

V: TRBV10-3
CDR3: CATSGVGVDKYNEQFF

V: TRBV7-3
CDR3: CASSLQSNTGELFF

V: TRBV2
CDR3: CASKPGDTGELFF